What follows describes a single T cell receptor (beta chain). The entry originates in a study of blood T cell repertoires in COVID-19. This CDR3 contains 13 residues. Germline CDR1 and CDR2: SGHVS and FNYEAQ. The J segment lost 5 bases and the V segment lost 7 bases, leaving 7 bases of the junction unmatched. Libraries were prepared by immunoSEQ multiplex PCR; TCRdb keeps only in-frame clonotypes and omits some of them. The data show 200,000 to 250,000 clones, roughly 80% seen once. This receptor was identified in a woman of 80 years or more with acute or convalescent COVID-19. The V call is TRBV7-6, the J call TRBJ2-7, with TRBD1 identical over 8 bases. Source material: peripheral blood. The CDR3 sequence is CASTRNRGDEQYF. Here the CDR3 DNA reads TGTGCCAGCACCCGTAACAGGGGGGACGAGCAGTACTTC. Together with reference TRBV7-6 and TRBJ2-7, the CDR3 gives the full variable domain: GAGVSQSPRYKVTKRGQDVALRCDPISGHVSLYWYRQALGQGPEFLTYFNYEAQQDKSGLPNDRFSAERPEGSISTLTIQRTEQRDSAMYRCASTRNRGDEQYFGPGTRLTVT.